Reported below is one TCR beta chain. V was pared by 3 bases and J by 3 bases, with 8 bases between. CDR3 length: 13 residues. This specimen belongs to a study of CD8 T cells in Susac syndrome. Roughly 0.5 to 1 ug RNA was reverse transcribed with random hexamers. The authors amplified TCR beta CDR3 across 54 Vbeta and 13 Jbeta using immunoSEQ multiplex PCR. Using its own MiXCR run on the immunoSEQ multiplex PCR reads, TCRdb lists one record per CDR3 protein. Among some 180,000 distinct CDR3 sequences listed, approximately 95% were seen once. Sequencing of TCR beta covered CD8+ and CD4+ T cells obtained from blood. Healthy donors were controls matched for age and sex. Negative isolation was used for CD8+ and CD4+ T cells and FACS enrichment for TEMRA cells.

The V call is TRBV12-3 or TRBV12-4, the J call TRBJ1-2; no definite D call. What was sequenced was CD4+ T cells from PBMCs. This TCR was sampled from a human donor in good health. CDR3: CASSFSGDYGYTF. The CDR3, as DNA: TGTGCCAGCAGTTTCTCCGGGGACTATGGCTACACCTTC.